This TCR beta chain came from a study of immune cell composition in non-small cell lung cancer (dated by TCRdb to between 2016 and 2019). Regarding the complete study: Histologic subtype, mostly lung adenocarcinoma or squamous cell carcinoma, was determined with H&E together with p63, CK5, Napsin A and TTF-1 immunohistochemistry. Supplementary cohort #1, about eleven lung adenocarcinoma cases, had paired tumour/lung TCR-beta sequencing and TIL populations generated to assess tumour reactivity. TCR-beta sequencing (Adaptive Biotechnologies) was performed on 34 paired NSCLC tumour and non-adjacent lung specimens plus 26 tumour-only specimens. Several tumour specimens with TCR-beta data were rare histological subtypes and were excluded from the subtype comparisons. On the study overall, not on this receptor specifically: The reactivity cohort contained only around eleven cases, and the tumour-reactive clones were not shown to have sequences in common with the dominant in vivo tumour-associated clones. Smoking pack-years did not significantly correlate with tumour TCR-beta clonality. Nearly half of NSCLC cases had tumour-associated clones >0.5%, with more than 70% of squamous carcinomas showing such clones compared with 33% of adenocarcinomas. Across around 10 adenocarcinoma cases, TIL tumour reactivity correlated strongly with maximal tumour-associated clone frequency but not with overall clonality.

V and J are truncated by 8 bases and 2 bases respectively, leaving an intervening sequence of 11 bases. The CDR3 measures 13 amino acids from cysteine to phenylalanine. The sequence is cut down to CDR3 DNA, 39 bases in frame from base 1. The germline V gene (reference sequence) gives CDR1 as LNHDA and CDR2 as SQIVND. About this clone: The antigen it recognizes is unknown. Base quality data are lacking; no much larger clone is found one base away.

A two-step multiplex PCR was used to amplify TCR-beta CDR3 regions from genomic DNA, and Illumina-compatible adaptors were added in the second step. TCR-beta immunosequencing was carried out on an Illumina platform through the commercial immunoSEQ service. The authors' analysis ran thus. Repertoires were described by productive clonality and by Top 10 Clones, which is the percentage of T-cell templates coming from the ten most frequent sequences. Values for productive clonality spanned 0 to 1, where a value of 1 indicated a monoclonal population. Using log10 scatter plots, tumour-associated clones were identified as sequences that made up at least 0.1% of tumour T-cell templates yet were absent from the matched non-adjacent lung. Student's t-tests were used for two-group comparisons, ANOVA was used for stages, and linear regression was used for relationships, with analyses conducted in GraphPad Prism7 and R. The table comes from immuneACCESS by way of TCRdb, which keeps in-frame sequences with V and J called. Part of the clones is missing from these tables; in studies checked, under half for an unresolved V gene and the rest for unknown reasons. The V and J calls and clone size are taken from that table; D and trimming were inferred from the DNA. The sample contains around 6,500 clones, under 80% of them found a single time. The ten largest clones add up to roughly a tenth of the sample.

Non-adjacent lung tissue from the same patient, taken as far from the tumour as possible and at least 3 cm away, was used for the normal lung samples. Genomic DNA was extracted with the QIAamp DNA kit from frozen aliquots of unsorted single-cell suspensions. Tissues arrived within 2 hours after resection and were immediately processed into single-cell suspensions. Tissue was mechanically dissociated and enzymatically digested with DNase I, collagenase I and hyaluronidase for roughly 30 minutes at 37 °C, then filtered and RBC-lysed. Material: non-adjacent lung tissue. In this chain, TRBV19 is recombined with TRBJ2-3; no confident D gene assignment can be made. The receptor's source is a human donor with non-small cell lung cancer. The nucleotide sequence reads TGTGCCAGTTCATTTACTATCACAGATACGCAGTATTTT. Its protein is CASSFTITDTQYF.